The 26 T cell receptor beta chains reported below all come from one sample, sequenced in a study of T-cell reconstitution after alpha-beta-depleted transplantation in children. The library targeted TCRbeta and was prepared with unique molecular identifiers. TCRdb passed the PCR reads through MiXCR, listing each CDR3 protein once. This table holds about 410,000 distinct CDR3 sequences, approximately 20% found once. The input for sequencing was PBMCs from the stem cell graft donor, taken from the stem cell graft. Every receptor here comes from a human donor who donated a stem cell graft to a child with acute myeloid leukemia.

At least ten counts were recorded for this clonotype. In DNA form, the CDR3 reads TGTGCCAGCAGCTTGGTGCGGGACGCGAACGAGCAGTACTTC. Residues: CASSLVRDANEQYF. V usage is TRBV5-6 and J usage is TRBJ2-7; tentatively, D is TRBD2 (6 bases). V was shortened by 0 bases and J by 5 bases, with 12 bases between the two germline ends. The CDR3 is 14 amino acids. Germline V gives CDR1 SGHDT, CDR2 YYEEEE. The full variable domain, with the rest looked up from reference TRBV5-6 and TRBJ2-7, is DAGVTQSPTHLIKTRGQQVTLRCSPKSGHDTVSWYQQALGQGPQFIFQYYEEEERQRGNFPDRFSGHQFPNYSSELNVNALLLGDSALYLCASSLVRDANEQYFGPGTRLTVT.

This chain uses TRBV5-6 with TRBJ2-7, with 7 bases identical to TRBD2. J gave up 7 bases and V 4 bases, and 11 bases lay outside the gene matches. The CDR3 is made up of 14 amino acids. The germline V gene encodes CDR1 SGHDT and CDR2 YYEEEE. CDR3 DNA: TGTGCCAGCAGCCCCGATTTGGGGGGAGGGGAGCAGTACTTC. Its translation: CASSPDLGGGEQYF.

A few counts support this clonotype. The rearrangement uses TRBV20-1 and TRBJ1-1, with unresolved D. The CDR3 spans 15 residues. CDR1 and CDR2 (germline): DFQATT, SNEGSKA (reference sequence). Trimming pared 0 bases from V and 1 base from J, leaving 12 bases between. The CDR3 protein is CSARDWSEWNTEAFF. As DNA, the CDR3 is TGCAGTGCTAGAGATTGGAGCGAATGGAACACTGAAGCTTTCTTT.

In the case of this clonotype: One base away lies a much larger clone, so this may be a sequencing read error. The rearrangement links TRBV7-8 to TRBJ2-7, with 8 bases that match TRBD1. Germline CDR1 SGHVS, CDR2 FQNEAQ. The CDR3 runs 15 residues. The CDR3 DNA follows: TGTGCCAGCAGCTTCGCAGGGGGCCCCTCCTACGAGCAGTCCTTC. Translation: CASSFAGGPSYEQSF.

V gene TRBV29-1 combines with J gene TRBJ2-1; no firm D call. The CDR3 runs 15 residues. Germline CDR1 SQVTM, CDR2 ANQGSEA. V was shortened by 4 bases and J by 9 bases, with 22 bases between the two germline ends. CDR3 in DNA: TGCAGCGTTGGCTTGAAGGCGGCCCCTTCTCGTGAGCAGTTCTTC. This translates into CSVGLKAAPSREQFF.

This clonotype was observed many times. J is TRBJ2-7 and V is TRBV4-2, with TRBD2 matching over 10 bases. Germline CDR1 LGHNA, CDR2 YNFKEQ. The junction had 10 bases not matched to a gene; V was cut back by 2 bases and J by 0 bases. The CDR3 has 18 residues. DNA of the CDR3: TGTGCCAGCAGCCAAAGATCGGTAGCGGGAGGAAGCTCCTACGAGCAGTACTTC. Its protein is CASSQRSVAGGSSYEQYF.

The chain employs TRBV7-3 and TRBJ2-1, with 11 bases aligning to TRBD2. There are 16 residues in the CDR3. The V and J ends lost 4 bases and 6 bases, in that order; junction bases with no gene match: 8. Per germline, CDR1 SGHTA and CDR2 FQGTGA. CDR3 in amino acids: CASSYGLAGGSNEQFF. CDR3 DNA: TGTGCCAGCAGCTATGGGCTAGCGGGAGGATCCAATGAGCAGTTCTTC.

This clonotype was recorded at least ten times. This chain connects TRBV15 to TRBJ1-5; no clear D. This CDR3 contains 15 residues. Germline lookup yields CDR1 LNHNV and CDR2 YYDKDF (reference sequence). V was cut by 3 bases and J by 5 bases, with 14 bases left in between. The CDR3, as DNA: TGTGCCACCAGCAGGGATAAAGGGAGGCATCAGCCCCAGCATTTT. This gives the protein CATSRDKGRHQPQHF.

The chain carries TRBV24-1 and TRBJ2-1, with 9 positions matching TRBD2. Germline CDR1 and CDR2: KGHDR and SFDVKD. With V trimmed by 9 bases and J by 8 bases, 1 base remained unmatched. This CDR3 is 11 amino acids long. CDR3 in amino acids: CATLAGDEQFF. CDR3 coding DNA: TGTGCCACCTTAGCGGGAGATGAGCAGTTCTTC.

The chain recombines TRBV12-3 or TRBV12-4 with TRBJ1-3, with no clear D. V lost 3 bases, J lost 0 bases, and 9 bases lay in between. The CDR3 runs 15 residues. This CDR3 is CASSLLWDSGNTIYF. DNA for the CDR3: TGTGCCAGCAGTTTGCTTTGGGACTCTGGAAACACCATATATTTT.

The chain recombines TRBV7-9 with TRBJ2-3, with unresolved D. Germline V gene sequence: CDR1 SEHNR, CDR2 FQNEAQ (reference sequence). The CDR3 has 16 residues. Trimming left V 1 base short and J 0 bases short, with 11 bases between. The CDR3 loop is CASSLVISASTDTQYF. The CDR3 DNA reads as TGTGCCAGCAGCTTAGTCATTTCAGCTAGCACAGATACGCAGTATTTT.

The chain links TRBV29-1 to TRBJ1-1, with 10 bases that match TRBD1. Trimming cost V 1 base and J 12 bases; bases outside gene matches: 11. Germline V lookup: CDR1 SQVTM, CDR2 ANQGSEA. CDR3 length: 14 residues. CDR3 region: CSVEVTPGQGGSFF. CDR3 bases: TGCAGCGTTGAAGTTACTCCCGGACAGGGGGGATCTTTCTTT.

The rearrangement links TRBV20-1 to TRBJ2-3; no clear D. V lost 1 base and J lost 1, with 21 bases in between. The germline gives CDR1 DFQATT, CDR2 SNEGSKA (reference sequence). The CDR3 has 18 residues. The CDR3 DNA reads as TGCAGTGCTAGAGCCGACCTGAGCTCAGCATATGGCACAGATACGCAGTATTTT. It codes for CSARADLSSAYGTDTQYF.

The table lists this clonotype with many counts. The chain couples TRBV7-3 to TRBJ2-1; TRBD2 aligns across 7 bases. Germline trimming cut 3 bases from V and 5 bases from J; bases unmatched to any gene: 7. Germline loops: CDR1 SGHTA, CDR2 FQGTGA. The CDR3 loop spans 15 amino acids. In DNA form, the CDR3 reads TGTGCCAGCAGCTTGGGCGGGAGTGTCAACAATGAGCAGTTCTTC. This translates into CASSLGGSVNNEQFF.

This clonotype has just a few counts. V gene TRBV29-1 combines with J gene TRBJ2-1; 9 bases map to TRBD2. The J segment lost 4 bases and the V segment lost 8 bases, leaving 9 bases of the junction unmatched. This CDR3 contains 14 residues. Germline V gene data show CDR1 as SQVTM and CDR2 as ANQGSEA. The CDR3 DNA reads TGCAGCTCGGTGGCGGGAGGGCAGTACAATGAGCAGTTCTTC. Protein product: CSSVAGGQYNEQFF.

Only a few counts were recorded for this clonotype. This chain links TRBV12-3 or TRBV12-4 with TRBJ2-3; 10 nucleotides agree with TRBD2. The ends lost 3 bases at V and 11 bases at J; junction bases unmatched: 8. The CDR3 has 14 residues. The CDR3 is CASSFGLAEGGQYF. The CDR3 bases are TGTGCCAGCAGTTTTGGACTAGCGGAGGGGGGGCAGTATTTT.

The gene calls are TRBV25-1 and TRBJ2-7; 8 nucleotides align to TRBD1. J lost 3 bases, V lost 3 bases, and 10 bases had no gene match. The CDR3 runs to 16 residues. Germline-derived CDR1 and CDR2 are MGHDK and SYGVNS. The CDR3 DNA sequence: TGTGCCAGCAGTGACCCGGCGGCAGGGGGCTACTACGAGCAGTACTTC. Its protein is CASSDPAAGGYYEQYF.

This clonotype was found a few times. Being one base from a much bigger clone, this may be a read error. The chain employs TRBV2 and TRBJ2-1; 12 bases align to TRBD2. V gave up 8 bases and J gave up 1 base; unmatched junction bases: 15. Germline CDR1 and CDR2: SNHLY and FYNNEI. The CDR3 is 19 amino acids. The CDR3 loop reads CASCLGWASGRVSYNEQFF. In nucleotides, the CDR3 is TGTGCCAGCTGTCTGGGCTGGGCTAGCGGGAGGGTGTCCTACAATGAGCAGTTCTTC.

This clonotype was seen at least ten times. The chain carries TRBV29-1 and TRBJ2-1; D is undetermined. V was pared by 8 bases and J by 10 bases, with 6 bases between. The CDR3 extends over 8 amino acids. Germline V gene lookup returns CDR1 SQVTM and CDR2 ANQGSEA. CDR3: CSPREQFF. CDR3 DNA: TGCAGCCCAAGGGAGCAGTTCTTC.

Ten or more counts support this clonotype. The chain has TRBV20-1 and TRBJ1-3; D gene unclear. The CDR3 is 12 amino acids. The germline V gene encodes CDR1 DFQATT and CDR2 SNEGSKA (reference sequence). The V end was cut by 7 bases, the J end by 0 bases, with 7 bases between. The CDR3 bases are TGCAGTGGACACTACTCTGGAAACACCATATATTTT. It specifies CSGHYSGNTIYF.

This clonotype was recorded at least ten times. The chain combines TRBV6-4 with TRBJ2-1; 7 bases are shared with TRBD2. This CDR3 is built from 14 residues. Germline V CDR1 and CDR2: MRHNA, SNTAGT. The trim removed 2 bases at V and 7 bases at J, leaving 5 bases unmatched. The CDR3: CASSDGREPNEQFF. The CDR3 nucleotides read TGTGCCAGCAGTGACGGGAGGGAGCCAAATGAGCAGTTCTTC.

This clonotype was seen a few times. The chain has TRBV28 and TRBJ2-1, with 9 bases matching TRBD2. This CDR3 is 16 amino acids long. Germline values: CDR1 MDHEN, CDR2 SYDVKM. Unmatched junction bases numbered 15, after V lost 6 bases and J lost 9 bases. CDR3 residues: CASSLSGTSFSGEQFF. The CDR3 DNA follows: TGTGCCAGCAGCCTATCAGGGACTAGCTTTTCCGGTGAGCAGTTCTTC.

This clonotype showed up just a few times. This chain uses TRBV28 with TRBJ2-7, with 10 nucleotides matching TRBD2. The V and J ends lost 3 bases and 0 bases, in that order; junction bases with no gene match: 5. The length of the CDR3 is 16 residues. CDR1 and CDR2 (germline): MDHEN, SYDVKM. CDR3 DNA: TGTGCCAGCAGTTTGTCAGCGGGAGGGAACTCCTACGAGCAGTACTTC. This sequence encodes CASSLSAGGNSYEQYF.

The chain couples TRBV20-1 to TRBJ2-7; no clear D gene. CDR1 DFQATT and CDR2 SNEGSKA come from the germline V gene (reference sequence). CDR3 size: 13 residues. Trimming cost V 3 bases and J 4 bases, with 13 bases left between them. The CDR3 coding sequence is TGCAGTGCTAGCGGGCACAGCCGATACGAGCAGTACTTC. Protein sequence: CSASGHSRYEQYF.

The rearrangement uses TRBV12-3 or TRBV12-4 and TRBJ2-1; TRBD2 is a possible D gene (6 bases). V shed 6 bases and J shed 0 bases, with 12 bases lying between them. The CDR3 extends over 15 amino acids. The CDR3 reads CASRLAESSYNEQFF. CDR3 sequence (DNA): TGTGCCAGCAGACTAGCTGAAAGCTCCTACAATGAGCAGTTCTTC.

This clonotype turned up a few times. This rearrangement joins TRBV20-1 to TRBJ2-5, with 8 positions matching TRBD1. Trimming cost V 4 bases and J 2 bases; bases outside gene matches: 3. CDR1 is DFQATT and CDR2 is SNEGSKA in the germline V gene (reference sequence). The CDR3 runs to 13 residues. The CDR3 DNA reads as TGCAGTGCTACCGGACAGGGACAAGAGACCCAGTACTTC. Its translation is CSATGQGQETQYF.